Listed below are T cell receptor beta chains from one sample, sequenced in a study of T cells after yellow fever vaccination. Each CDR3 protein gets one entry after TCRdb re-called the 5' RACE reads with MiXCR. The table records about 360,000 distinct CDR3 sequences, 6.2% of them present only once. This specimen was PBMCs, taken 5 days after the yellow fever booster vaccination. All receptors derive from a man younger than 45 who received the YFV17D yellow fever vaccine. Both conserved end residues are part of each CDR3. Fields, in order: V gene, J gene, CDR3 length, CDR3 protein.

v_gene: TRBV6-2/TRBV6-3; j_gene: TRBJ2-1; len: 14; CDR3aa: CASSYGGSYNEQFF
v_gene: TRBV5-4; j_gene: TRBJ2-7; len: 13; CDR3aa: CASSPPDTYEQYF
v_gene: TRBV20-1; j_gene: TRBJ2-1; len: 16; CDR3aa: CSARVGWAGGYNEQFF
v_gene: TRBV7-8; j_gene: TRBJ2-2; len: 19; CDR3aa: CASRKPAGGRAMSTGELFF
v_gene: TRBV30; j_gene: TRBJ1-1; len: 13; CDR3aa: CACTRGGNTEAFF
v_gene: TRBV20-1; j_gene: TRBJ2-7; len: 13; CDR3aa: CSATSDSPYEQYF
v_gene: TRBV15; j_gene: TRBJ1-6; len: 18; CDR3aa: CATSGGTGGASYNSPLHF
v_gene: TRBV7-2; j_gene: TRBJ2-5; len: 13; CDR3aa: CASSLVASQTQYF
v_gene: TRBV5-1; j_gene: TRBJ2-7; len: 15; CDR3aa: CASSLEPGAFSEQYF
v_gene: TRBV7-2; j_gene: TRBJ1-3; len: 14; CDR3aa: CASSVLGVGNTIYF
v_gene: TRBV29-1; j_gene: TRBJ2-2; len: 15; CDR3aa: CSARLIAGGPGELFF
v_gene: TRBV20-1; j_gene: TRBJ2-3; len: 15; CDR3aa: CSALSLRGSGDTQYF
v_gene: TRBV3-1; j_gene: TRBJ1-6; len: 15; CDR3aa: CASTPRAPGGAPLHF
v_gene: TRBV7-2; j_gene: TRBJ1-5; len: 14; CDR3aa: CASSLAGAGQPQHF
v_gene: TRBV4-2; j_gene: TRBJ2-3; len: 16; CDR3aa: CASSQDLRVKTDTQYF
v_gene: TRBV9; j_gene: TRBJ2-3; len: 14; CDR3aa: CASTPSGRTDTQYF
v_gene: TRBV7-2; j_gene: TRBJ1-5; len: 15; CDR3aa: CASSSPGGSRQPQHF
v_gene: TRBV29-1; j_gene: TRBJ2-2; len: 11; CDR3aa: CSVDHTGELFF
v_gene: TRBV10-2; j_gene: TRBJ2-1; len: 14; CDR3aa: CASTLAASYNEQFF
v_gene: TRBV7-9; j_gene: TRBJ2-7; len: 16; CDR3aa: CASSLAMGQGSYEQYF
v_gene: TRBV24-1; j_gene: TRBJ2-1; len: 15; CDR3aa: CATEDTLGSYNEQFF
v_gene: TRBV12-3/TRBV12-4; j_gene: TRBJ2-1; len: 16; CDR3aa: CASKLPPGLGRNEQFF
v_gene: TRBV20-1; j_gene: TRBJ2-4; len: 16; CDR3aa: CSATPSGLEDKNIQYF
v_gene: TRBV7-2; j_gene: TRBJ2-3; len: 15; CDR3aa: CASPKAAAGGDTQYF
v_gene: TRBV18; j_gene: TRBJ2-1; len: 17; CDR3aa: CASSPQTSGSYYNEQFF
v_gene: TRBV19; j_gene: TRBJ2-3; len: 13; CDR3aa: CASSMGYTDTQYF
v_gene: TRBV19; j_gene: TRBJ2-1; len: 15; CDR3aa: CASSSGRGAYNEQFF
v_gene: TRBV3-1; j_gene: TRBJ2-7; len: 15; CDR3aa: CASSQGAMSSYEQYF
v_gene: TRBV6-2/TRBV6-3; j_gene: TRBJ2-7; len: 16; CDR3aa: CASSYSYRDSRYEQYF
v_gene: TRBV29-1; j_gene: TRBJ2-1; len: 14; CDR3aa: CSIYQGTVYNEQFF
v_gene: TRBV5-4; j_gene: TRBJ2-7; len: 16; CDR3aa: CASSPVGSREAYEQYF
v_gene: TRBV6-6; j_gene: TRBJ1-4; len: 12; CDR3aa: CASRLGNEKLFF